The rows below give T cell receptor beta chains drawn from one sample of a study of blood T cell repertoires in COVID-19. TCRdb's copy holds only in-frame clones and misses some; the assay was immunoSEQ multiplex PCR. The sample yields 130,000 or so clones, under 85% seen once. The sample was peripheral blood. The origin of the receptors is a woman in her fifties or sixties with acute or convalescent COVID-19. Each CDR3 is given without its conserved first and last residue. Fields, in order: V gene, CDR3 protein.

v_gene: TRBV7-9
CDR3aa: ASEIGNEKLF

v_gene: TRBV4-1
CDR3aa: ASSQDGGQQPQH

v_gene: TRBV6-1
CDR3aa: ASSDNPLQGYPPTTGSYT

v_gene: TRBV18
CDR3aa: ASSQGAYSNSEAF

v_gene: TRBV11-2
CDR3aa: ASSLTENTEAF

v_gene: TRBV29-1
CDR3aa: SAGTTTDTQY

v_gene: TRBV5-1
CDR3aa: ASSKGSRPTEAF

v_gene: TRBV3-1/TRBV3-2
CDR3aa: ASSQGGKQF

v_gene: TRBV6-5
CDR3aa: ASSYSIGGQGPAF

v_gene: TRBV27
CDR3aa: ASSLNWLSTDTQY

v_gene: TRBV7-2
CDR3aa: ASSLGQGGFGEKLF

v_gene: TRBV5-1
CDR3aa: ASSLGNSGGSTDTQY

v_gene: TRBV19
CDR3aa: ASAEDRVLNYGYT

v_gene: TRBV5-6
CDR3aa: ASTAGWAGNTIY

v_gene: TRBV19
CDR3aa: ASNPTGRYSNQPQH

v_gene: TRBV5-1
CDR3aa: ASSGLGASAGEKLF

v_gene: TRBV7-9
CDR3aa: ASSPRQGVQKLF

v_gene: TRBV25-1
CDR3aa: ASSQGGGQEVHGYT

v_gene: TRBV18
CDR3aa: ASSPPQGLSSSYNEQF

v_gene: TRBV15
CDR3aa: ATSREYMINTEAF

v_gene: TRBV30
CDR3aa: AWSDAGGQPQH

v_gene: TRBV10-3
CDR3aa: AAWEGTNTGELF

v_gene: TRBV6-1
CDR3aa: ASSEMASNYGYT

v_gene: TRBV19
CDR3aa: ASRREGEGLGTQY